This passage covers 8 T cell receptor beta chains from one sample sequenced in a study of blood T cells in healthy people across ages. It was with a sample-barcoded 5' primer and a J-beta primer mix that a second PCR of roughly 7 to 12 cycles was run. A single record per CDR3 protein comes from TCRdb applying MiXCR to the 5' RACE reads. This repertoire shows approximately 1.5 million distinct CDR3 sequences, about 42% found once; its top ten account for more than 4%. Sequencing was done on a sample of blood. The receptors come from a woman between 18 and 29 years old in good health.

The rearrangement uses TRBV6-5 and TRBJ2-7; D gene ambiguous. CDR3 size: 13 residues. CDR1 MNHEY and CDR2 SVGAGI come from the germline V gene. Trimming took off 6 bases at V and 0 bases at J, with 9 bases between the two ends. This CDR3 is CASRGSDSYEQYF. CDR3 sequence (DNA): TGTGCCAGCAGGGGCTCGGACTCCTACGAGCAGTACTTC.

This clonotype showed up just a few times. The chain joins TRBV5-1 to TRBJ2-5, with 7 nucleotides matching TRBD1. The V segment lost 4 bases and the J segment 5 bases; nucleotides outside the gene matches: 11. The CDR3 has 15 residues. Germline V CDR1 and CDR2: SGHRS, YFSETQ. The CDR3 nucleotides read TGCGCCAGCAGCCCGCGGACAGGAAGTTCGGAGACCCAGTACTTC. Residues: CASSPRTGSSETQYF. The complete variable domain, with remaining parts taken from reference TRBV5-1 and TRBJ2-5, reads KAGVTQTPRYLIKTRGQQVTLSCSPISGHRSVSWYQQTPGQGLQFLFEYFSETQRNKGNFPGRFSGRQFSNSRSEMNVSTLELGDSALYLCASSPRTGSSETQYFGPGTRLLVL.

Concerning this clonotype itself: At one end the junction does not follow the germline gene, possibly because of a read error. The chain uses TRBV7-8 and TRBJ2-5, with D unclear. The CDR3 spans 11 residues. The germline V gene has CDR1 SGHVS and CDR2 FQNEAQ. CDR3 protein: CVSSVSNEQYF. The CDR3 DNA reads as TGTGTCAGCAGCGTAAGCAATGAGCAGTACTTC.

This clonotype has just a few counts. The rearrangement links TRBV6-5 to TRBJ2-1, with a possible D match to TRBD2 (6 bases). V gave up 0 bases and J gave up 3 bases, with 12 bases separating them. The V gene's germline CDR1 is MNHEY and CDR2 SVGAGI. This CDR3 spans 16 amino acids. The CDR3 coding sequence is TGTGCCAGCAGTTACTCGGGCGGGGCAATCTACAATGAGCAGTTCTTC. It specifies CASSYSGGAIYNEQFF.

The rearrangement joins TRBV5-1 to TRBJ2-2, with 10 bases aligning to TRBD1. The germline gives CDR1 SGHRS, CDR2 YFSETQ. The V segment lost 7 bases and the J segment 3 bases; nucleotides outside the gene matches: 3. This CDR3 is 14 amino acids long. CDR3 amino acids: CASGGQGDTGELFF. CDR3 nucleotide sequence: TGCGCCAGCGGAGGACAGGGGGACACCGGGGAGCTGTTTTTT.

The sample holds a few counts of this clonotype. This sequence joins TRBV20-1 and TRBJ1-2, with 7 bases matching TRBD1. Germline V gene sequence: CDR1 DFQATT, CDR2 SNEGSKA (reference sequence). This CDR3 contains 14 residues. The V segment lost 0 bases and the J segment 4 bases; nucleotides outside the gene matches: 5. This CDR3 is CSARDGQVLYGYTF. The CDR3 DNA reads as TGCAGTGCTAGAGATGGACAGGTTCTCTATGGCTACACCTTC.

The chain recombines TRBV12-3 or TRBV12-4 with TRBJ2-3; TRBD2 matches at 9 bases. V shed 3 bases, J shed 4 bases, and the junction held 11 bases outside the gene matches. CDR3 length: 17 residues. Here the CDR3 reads CASSFRLGGGGADTQYF. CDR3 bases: TGTGCCAGCAGTTTTCGGCTCGGCGGCGGGGGGGCAGATACGCAGTATTTT.

The CDR3 coding sequence is TGTGCCAGCAGTTCGGGACAGATCAATGAGCAGTTCTTC. Translation gives CASSSGQINEQFF. The chain joins TRBV12-3 or TRBV12-4 to TRBJ2-1; 7 bases line up with TRBD1. Losses at the gene ends were 4 bases for V and 6 bases for J; bases not matched to a gene: 3. This CDR3 is built from 13 residues.